Included here is one T cell receptor beta chain sequence, with context. Measured with immunoSEQ multiplex PCR; TCRdb has only the in-frame clones, and not every one. Found here are about 40,000 clones, over 80% of them singletons; the top ten hold roughly 5%. CDR1 is SGHVS, CDR2 FQNEAQ, per germline. This CDR3 is built from 17 residues. V was pared by 0 bases and J by 4 bases, with 16 bases between. The sample comes from a study of T cell changes during pregnancy in multiple sclerosis. The gene calls are TRBV7-8 and TRBJ1-5, with a weak D call TRBD1 (6 bases). This receptor was identified in a female donor in good health, enrolled as a control in a pregnancy study. The sample consisted of peripheral blood, taken in the first trimester of pregnancy. The chain's CDR3 is CASSLAYQGKGNQPQHF. CDR3 nucleotides: TGTGCCAGCAGCTTAGCGTACCAGGGGAAGGGTAATCAGCCCCAGCATTTT.